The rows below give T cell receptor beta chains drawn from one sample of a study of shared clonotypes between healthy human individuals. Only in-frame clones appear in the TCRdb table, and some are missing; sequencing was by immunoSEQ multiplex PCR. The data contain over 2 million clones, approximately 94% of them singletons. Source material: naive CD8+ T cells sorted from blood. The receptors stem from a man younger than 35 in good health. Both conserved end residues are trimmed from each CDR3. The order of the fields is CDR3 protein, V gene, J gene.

AISERDSRFTEAF	TRBV10-3	TRBJ1-1
ASLSGVLDNSPLH	TRBV6-6	TRBJ1-6
ASSYRQLRKETQY	TRBV6-5	TRBJ2-5
ASSKRRADTQY	TRBV15	TRBJ2-3
ASSLGGTGELF	TRBV9	TRBJ2-2
ASSLLLAGGLLSTDTQY	TRBV13	TRBJ2-3
ASSDPGNQPQH	TRBV10-2	TRBJ1-5
ASSELKLNSPLH	TRBV10-2	TRBJ1-6
ASSKVGGSSYEQY	TRBV11-2	TRBJ2-7
ASSLDLKEKLF	TRBV7-9	TRBJ1-4
ASSPGQVLNYGYT	TRBV6-1	TRBJ1-2
ASSLAGGPSYEQY	TRBV7-8	TRBJ2-7
ASSFQSRGTDTQY	TRBV28	TRBJ2-3
ASSPLYLGEETQY	TRBV21-1	TRBJ2-5
AWNGLAGEGETQY	TRBV30	TRBJ2-5
ASSDGQGYEQY	TRBV10-2	TRBJ2-7
ASRYDTGELF	TRBV11-2	TRBJ2-2
ASSPGTLSYEQY	TRBV2	TRBJ2-7
ASRSDRAPLH	TRBV7-9	TRBJ1-6
ASSLDRAYTEAF	TRBV7-6	TRBJ1-1
ASSPRTALDGYT	TRBV5-4	TRBJ1-2
ASSPLAEGALGDTQY	TRBV28	TRBJ2-3
ASSEGDSQPQH	TRBV6-1	TRBJ1-5
ASRSSGESYEQY	TRBV6-5	TRBJ2-7
ASSDRADTEAF	TRBV4-1	TRBJ1-1
AWREGFSYEQY	TRBV30	TRBJ2-7
ASSIGEGSTEAF	TRBV19	TRBJ1-1
ASSRIWGPNTGELF	TRBV6-6	TRBJ2-2
ASSLGTYTYEQY	TRBV11-2	TRBJ2-7
ASSDPSSGNTIY	TRBV2	TRBJ1-3
ASSIQPNTEAF	TRBV27	TRBJ1-1
ASSPSMGNTGNTIY	TRBV27	TRBJ1-3
ASSLEGPDYNSPLH	TRBV7-9	TRBJ1-6
ASIGDISSGNTIY	TRBV2	TRBJ1-3
ASSWGQGTDTQY	TRBV27	TRBJ2-3
ASSSGDSPLH	TRBV28	TRBJ1-6
ASQDRGQYEQY	TRBV5-6	TRBJ2-7